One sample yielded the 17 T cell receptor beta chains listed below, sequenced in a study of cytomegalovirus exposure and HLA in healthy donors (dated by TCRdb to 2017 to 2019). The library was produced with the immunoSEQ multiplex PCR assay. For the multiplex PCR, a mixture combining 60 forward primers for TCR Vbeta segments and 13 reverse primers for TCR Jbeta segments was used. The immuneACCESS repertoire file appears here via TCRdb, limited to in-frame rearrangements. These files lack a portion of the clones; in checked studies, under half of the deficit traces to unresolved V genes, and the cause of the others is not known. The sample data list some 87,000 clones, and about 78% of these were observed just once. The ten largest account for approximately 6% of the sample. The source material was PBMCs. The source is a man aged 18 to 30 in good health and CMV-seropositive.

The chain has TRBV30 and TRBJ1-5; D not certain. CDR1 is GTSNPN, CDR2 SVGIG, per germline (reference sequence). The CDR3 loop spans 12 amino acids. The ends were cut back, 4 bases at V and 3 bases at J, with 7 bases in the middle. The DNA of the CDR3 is TGTGCCTGGACCAGGCCCAATCAGCCCCAGCATTTT. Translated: CAWTRPNQPQHF.

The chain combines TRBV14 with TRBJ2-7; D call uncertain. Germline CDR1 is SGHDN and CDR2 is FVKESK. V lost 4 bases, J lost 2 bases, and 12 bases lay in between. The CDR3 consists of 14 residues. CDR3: CASSRNPGTYEQYF. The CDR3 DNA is TGTGCCAGCAGCCGGAACCCAGGTACCTACGAGCAGTACTTC.

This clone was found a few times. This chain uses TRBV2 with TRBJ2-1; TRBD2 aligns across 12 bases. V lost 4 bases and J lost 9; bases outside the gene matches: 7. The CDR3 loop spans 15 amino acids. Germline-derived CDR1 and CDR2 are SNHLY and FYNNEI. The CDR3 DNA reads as TGTGCCAGCAGTGGAACTCCGGGACTAGCGGGTGAGCAGTTCTTC. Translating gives CASSGTPGLAGEQFF.

Here the CDR3 DNA reads TGTGCCAGCAGCTTCTTCGGGGGAACTGAAGCTTTCTTT. It translates to CASSFFGGTEAFF. V is TRBV7-9 and J is TRBJ1-1; D may be TRBD1 (5 bases). Between the trimmed V and J ends, which lost 3 bases and 5 bases, there was a span of 10 bases. CDR1 and CDR2 (germline): SEHNR, FQNEAQ (reference sequence). The CDR3 is 13 amino acids.

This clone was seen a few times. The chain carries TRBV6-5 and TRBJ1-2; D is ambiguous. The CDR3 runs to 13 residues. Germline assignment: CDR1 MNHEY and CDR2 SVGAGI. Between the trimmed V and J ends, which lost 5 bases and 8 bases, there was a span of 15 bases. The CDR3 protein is CASSTAGEGGYTF. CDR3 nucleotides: TGTGCCAGCAGTACCGCCGGGGAGGGAGGCTACACCTTC.

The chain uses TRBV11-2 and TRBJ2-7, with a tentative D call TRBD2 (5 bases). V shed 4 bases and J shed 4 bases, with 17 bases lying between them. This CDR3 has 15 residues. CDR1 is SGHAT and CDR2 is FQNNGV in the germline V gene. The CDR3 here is CASSSDYSSYYEQYF. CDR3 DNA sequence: TGTGCCAGCAGCTCCGACTACTCGAGTTATTACGAGCAGTACTTC.

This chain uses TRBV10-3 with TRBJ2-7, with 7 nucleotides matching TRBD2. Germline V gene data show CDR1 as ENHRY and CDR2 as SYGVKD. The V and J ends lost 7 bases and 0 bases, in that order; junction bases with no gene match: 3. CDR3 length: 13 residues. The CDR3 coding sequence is TGTGCCATCACCACGGGAGGCTCCTACGAGCAGTACTTC. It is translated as CAITTGGSYEQYF.

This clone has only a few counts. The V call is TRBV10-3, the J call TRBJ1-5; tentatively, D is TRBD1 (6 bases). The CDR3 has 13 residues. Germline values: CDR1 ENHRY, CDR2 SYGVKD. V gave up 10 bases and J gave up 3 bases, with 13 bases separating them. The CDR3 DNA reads TGTGCCACGGTAGGGGACATCAATCAGCCCCAGCATTTT. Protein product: CATVGDINQPQHF.

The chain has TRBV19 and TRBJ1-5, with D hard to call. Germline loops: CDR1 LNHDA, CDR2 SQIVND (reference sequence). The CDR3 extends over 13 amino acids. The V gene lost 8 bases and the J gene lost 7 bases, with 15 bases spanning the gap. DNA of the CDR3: TGTGCCAGTGCAGGACTTAATCGACAGCCCCAGCATTTT. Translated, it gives CASAGLNRQPQHF.

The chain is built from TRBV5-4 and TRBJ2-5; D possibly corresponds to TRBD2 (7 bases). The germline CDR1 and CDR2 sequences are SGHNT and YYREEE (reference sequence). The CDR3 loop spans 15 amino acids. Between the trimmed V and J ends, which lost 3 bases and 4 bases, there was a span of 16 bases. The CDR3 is CASSSRGRVRETQYF. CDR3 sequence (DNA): TGTGCCAGCAGCTCGAGGGGGAGGGTGAGAGAGACCCAGTACTTC.

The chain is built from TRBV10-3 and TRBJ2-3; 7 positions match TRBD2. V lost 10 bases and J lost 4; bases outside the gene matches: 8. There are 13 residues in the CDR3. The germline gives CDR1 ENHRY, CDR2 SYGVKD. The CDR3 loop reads CATKSGTADTQYF. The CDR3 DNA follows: TGTGCCACCAAAAGCGGGACTGCAGATACGCAGTATTTT.

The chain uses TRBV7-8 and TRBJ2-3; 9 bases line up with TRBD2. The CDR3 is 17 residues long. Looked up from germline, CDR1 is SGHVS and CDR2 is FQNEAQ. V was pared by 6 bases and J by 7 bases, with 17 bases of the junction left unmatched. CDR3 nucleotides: TGTGCCAGCAGTTCGATCAGGTTGCGGGAGGGCCGGCATACGCAGTATTTT. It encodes CASSSIRLREGRHTQYF. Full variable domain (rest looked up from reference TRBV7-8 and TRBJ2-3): GAGVSQSPRYKVAKRGQDVALRCDPISGHVSLFWYQQALGQGPEFLTYFQNEAQLDKSGLPSDRFFAERPEGSVSTLKIQRTQQEDSAVYLCASSSIRLREGRHTQYFGPGTRLTVL.

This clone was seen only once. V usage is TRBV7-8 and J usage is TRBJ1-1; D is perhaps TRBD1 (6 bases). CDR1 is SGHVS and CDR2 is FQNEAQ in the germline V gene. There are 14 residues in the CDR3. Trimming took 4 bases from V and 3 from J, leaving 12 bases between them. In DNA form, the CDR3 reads TGTGCCAGCAGCTCCTACAGGGCGCACACTGAAGCTTTCTTT. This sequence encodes CASSSYRAHTEAFF.

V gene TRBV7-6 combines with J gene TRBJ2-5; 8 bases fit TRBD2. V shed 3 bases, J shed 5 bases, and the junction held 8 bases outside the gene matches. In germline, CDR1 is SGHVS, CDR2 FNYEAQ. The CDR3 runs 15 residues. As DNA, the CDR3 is TGTGCCAGCAGCTTTCTTAGCGGGATCCGGGAGACCCAGTACTTC. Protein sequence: CASSFLSGIRETQYF. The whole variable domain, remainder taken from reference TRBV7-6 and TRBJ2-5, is GAGVSQSPRYKVTKRGQDVALRCDPISGHVSLYWYRQALGQGPEFLTYFNYEAQQDKSGLPNDRFSAERPEGSISTLTIQRTEQRDSAMYRCASSFLSGIRETQYFGPGTRLLVL.

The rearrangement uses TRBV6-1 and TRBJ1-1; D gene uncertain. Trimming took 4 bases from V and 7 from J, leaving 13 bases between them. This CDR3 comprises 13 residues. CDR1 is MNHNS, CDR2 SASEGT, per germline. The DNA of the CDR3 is TGTGCCAGCAGTGGCCTCCGGCGCGGTGAAGCTTTCTTT. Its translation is CASSGLRRGEAFF.

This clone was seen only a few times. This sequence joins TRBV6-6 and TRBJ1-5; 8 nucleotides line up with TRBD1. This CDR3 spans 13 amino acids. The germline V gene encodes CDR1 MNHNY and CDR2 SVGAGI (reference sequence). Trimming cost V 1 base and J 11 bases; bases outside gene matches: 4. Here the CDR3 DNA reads TGTGCCAGCAGTTACTACAGGGGGGAGGCCCAGCATTTT. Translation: CASSYYRGEAQHF.

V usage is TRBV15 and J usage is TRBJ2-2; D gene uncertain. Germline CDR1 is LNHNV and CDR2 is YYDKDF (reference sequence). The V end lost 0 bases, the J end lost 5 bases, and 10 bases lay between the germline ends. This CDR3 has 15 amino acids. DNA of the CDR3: TGTGCCACCAGCAGAGATCGGTCTGCTACCGGGGAGCTGTTTTTT. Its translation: CATSRDRSATGELFF.